The 16 T cell receptor beta chains below were found in one sample sequenced in a study of shared clonotypes between healthy human individuals. Naivety among CD8 cells was defined by CD45RO negativity and positive CCR7 selection, thereby excluding terminally differentiated effector memory CD45RA+ cells. Repertoires were generated with immunoSEQ multiplex PCR, while TCRdb's copy carries only in-frame clones and drops some. The sample consists of some 2.1 million clones, 85% to 95% of them appearing once. Sequenced: naive CD8+ T cells from PBMCs. The receptors here all came from a man between 18 and 35 years old in good health. Some clones in this sample may be carry-over from other donors' samples.

The genes are TRBV7-9 and TRBJ2-7, with 8 bases matching TRBD1. CDR1 is SEHNR and CDR2 is FQNEAQ in the germline V gene (reference sequence). There are 15 residues in the CDR3. V trimming: 5 bases; J trimming: 7 bases; junction bases outside the gene matches: 13. The CDR3 DNA follows: TGTGCCAGCAGCCCATCGACGACAGGGGTACGGGAGCAGTACTTC. Amino acids: CASSPSTTGVREQYF.

The gene calls are TRBV4-3 and TRBJ2-7; D call uncertain. Germline-derived CDR1 and CDR2 are LGHNA and YSLEER. The CDR3 totals 14 residues. V gave up 1 base and J gave up 1 base, with 8 bases separating them. The CDR3 region has the DNA TGCGCCAGCAGCCAAGCGGCCGGTTCCTACGAGCAGTACTTC. Translation gives CASSQAAGSYEQYF.

This rearrangement joins TRBV19 to TRBJ2-5; no clear D. Per the germline V gene, CDR1 is LNHDA and CDR2 is SQIVND (reference sequence). V was shortened by 5 bases and J by 1 base, with 11 bases between the two germline ends. The CDR3 loop spans 14 amino acids. The CDR3 loop is CASSERAFQETQYF. Here the CDR3 DNA reads TGTGCCAGTAGTGAGCGCGCATTCCAAGAGACCCAGTACTTC. The complete variable domain, with remaining parts taken from reference TRBV19 and TRBJ2-5, reads DGGITQSPKYLFRKEGQNVTLSCEQNLNHDAMYWYRQDPGQGLRLIYYSQIVNDFQKGDIAEGYSVSREKKESFPLTVTSAQKNPTAFYLCASSERAFQETQYFGPGTRLLVL.

V gene TRBV7-8 combines with J gene TRBJ2-1, with D maybe TRBD2 (5 bases). CDR3 size: 15 residues. CDR1 is SGHVS and CDR2 is FQNEAQ in the germline V gene. Deletions cut 2 bases from V and 3 bases from J, with 11 bases between. This CDR3 reads CASSLRERYYNEQFF. The CDR3 nucleotides read TGTGCCAGCAGCTTACGAGAGCGGTACTACAATGAGCAGTTCTTC.

V usage is TRBV27 and J usage is TRBJ1-1, with D unclear. This CDR3 spans 13 amino acids. V was shortened by 1 base and J by 6 bases, with 9 bases between the two germline ends. Germline V lookup: CDR1 MNHEY, CDR2 SMNVEV (reference sequence). The CDR3: CASSLYYGAEAFF. The CDR3 bases are TGTGCCAGCAGTTTATATTACGGAGCTGAAGCTTTCTTT.

The J gene is TRBJ2-5, the V gene TRBV29-1; D is possibly TRBD1 (5 bases). The germline CDR1 and CDR2 sequences are SQVTM and ANQGSEA. Trimming removed 0 bases from V and 5 bases from J, with 16 bases in between. The CDR3 length is 15 residues. This chain's CDR3 is CSVEEGVRVLETQYF. The CDR3 bases are TGCAGCGTTGAAGAAGGGGTCAGGGTCTTGGAGACCCAGTACTTC.

The chain couples TRBV5-1 to TRBJ1-5, with 8 bases aligning to TRBD1. V was clipped by 2 bases and J by 5 bases; unmatched bases: 12. This CDR3 is 17 amino acids long. CDR1 SGHRS and CDR2 YFSETQ come from the germline V gene. The CDR3 sequence is CASSLSLKGQDYQPQHF. CDR3 DNA sequence: TGCGCCAGCAGCTTATCCTTGAAGGGACAGGATTATCAGCCCCAGCATTTT.

As regards this clone: This same CDR3 is encoded by further DNA sequences in the sample. The chain combines TRBV9 with TRBJ2-7; a possible D gene is TRBD2 (5 bases). This CDR3 contains 13 residues. Germline V gene sequence: CDR1 SGDLS, CDR2 YYNGEE. The V end was cut by 2 bases, the J end by 3 bases, with 9 bases between. As DNA, the CDR3 is TGTGCCAGCAGCGTTGGACTCGGCTACGAGCAGTACTTC. This codes for CASSVGLGYEQYF.

The J gene is TRBJ2-3, the V gene TRBV9; D is unresolved. The CDR3 loop spans 14 amino acids. The germline gives CDR1 SGDLS, CDR2 YYNGEE. The V and J ends lost 4 bases and 1 base respectively, with 10 bases between them. The chain's CDR3 is CASSPHPGTDTQYF. CDR3 coding DNA: TGTGCCAGCAGCCCTCACCCAGGCACAGATACGCAGTATTTT.

The chain links TRBV7-2 to TRBJ2-1; D may be TRBD1 or TRBD2 (5 bases each). CDR3 length: 14 residues. Trimming left V 7 bases short and J 4 bases short, with 14 bases between. Germline CDR1 and CDR2: SGHTA and FQGNSA. CDR3 sequence (DNA): TGTGCCAGCATCTCCGGGGCTCCATACAATGAGCAGTTCTTC. Translation: CASISGAPYNEQFF.

Notes on this clone: Other DNA sequences from this sample encode an identical CDR3 as well. The CDR3 nucleotides are TGCGCCAGCAGCTCCCGGGACACCCCCTACGAGCAGTACTTC. It translates to CASSSRDTPYEQYF. The chain couples TRBV5-1 to TRBJ2-7; D might be TRBD1 (6 bases). Germline V gives CDR1 SGHRS, CDR2 YFSETQ. This CDR3 spans 14 amino acids. The V end lost 3 bases, the J end lost 2 bases, and 12 bases lay between the germline ends.

As DNA, the CDR3 is TGTGCCAGCAGCGTAGGGGGAAGTTCGTCCTATGGCTACACCTTC. Protein product: CASSVGGSSSYGYTF. The chain recombines TRBV9 with TRBJ1-2; D is ambiguous. This CDR3 is built from 15 residues. Trimming shortened V by 0 bases and J by 4 bases, and 13 bases separated the two germline ends. Germline assignment: CDR1 SGDLS and CDR2 YYNGEE.

This sequence joins TRBV5-1 and TRBJ2-5; D ambiguous. The CDR3 has 14 amino acids. V gave up 2 bases and J gave up 4 bases, with 12 bases separating them. CDR1 and CDR2 from the germline V gene are SGHRS and YFSETQ. The CDR3 DNA reads TGCGCCAGCAGCTTCGTGGGGATAGGAGAGACCCAGTACTTC. Protein sequence: CASSFVGIGETQYF.

V is TRBV30 and J is TRBJ2-3, with 9 bases that match TRBD2. Losses at the gene ends were 5 bases for V and 6 bases for J; bases not matched to a gene: 9. CDR3 length equals 14 residues. Germline lookup yields CDR1 GTSNPN and CDR2 SVGIG (reference sequence). The DNA for the CDR3 is TGTGCCTGGGATATAGCGGGAGCGGCGGATACGCAGTATTTT. As protein: CAWDIAGAADTQYF.

The V and J genes are TRBV30 and TRBJ2-3; D possibly matches TRBD1 or TRBD2 (6 bases each). This CDR3 is built from 14 residues. V was cut by 0 bases and J by 4 bases, with 11 bases left in between. Per germline, CDR1 GTSNPN and CDR2 SVGIG (reference sequence). The CDR3 DNA reads as TGTGCCTGGAGTGTACTGGGGGGCGCAGATACGCAGTATTTT. Its translation is CAWSVLGGADTQYF.

This chain links TRBV27 with TRBJ2-2, with TRBD1 as a possible D gene (5 bases). The CDR3 consists of 16 residues. V lost 5 bases, J lost 0 bases, and 13 bases lay in between. Germline loops: CDR1 MNHEY, CDR2 SMNVEV (reference sequence). In DNA, the CDR3 is TGTGCCAGCAGTCCCATCCGGACATCGAACACCGGGGAGCTGTTTTTT. It specifies CASSPIRTSNTGELFF.